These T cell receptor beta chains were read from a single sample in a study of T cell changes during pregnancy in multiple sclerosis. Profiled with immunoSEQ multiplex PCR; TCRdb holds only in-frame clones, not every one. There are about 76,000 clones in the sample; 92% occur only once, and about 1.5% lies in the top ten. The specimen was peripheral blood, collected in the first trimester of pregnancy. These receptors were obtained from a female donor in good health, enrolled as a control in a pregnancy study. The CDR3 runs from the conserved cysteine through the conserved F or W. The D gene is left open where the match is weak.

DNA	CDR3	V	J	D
TGCGCCAGCAGCCAAGATCGGGGTACCTATCAGCCCCAGCATTTT	CASSQDRGTYQPQHF	TRBV4-1	TRBJ1-5	NA
TGTGCCAGCAGCCAAGAGGTCGAGGCCTCTGAAGCTTTCTTT	CASSQEVEASEAFF	TRBV4-2	TRBJ1-1	NA
TGCGCCAGCAGCCAGTATTCTGGGGCCAACGTCCTGACTTTC	CASSQYSGANVLTF	TRBV4-1	TRBJ2-6	NA
TGCGCCAGCAGCTGGGCGGGACTTTCCTACGAGCAGTACTTC	CASSWAGLSYEQYF	TRBV5-1	TRBJ2-7	NA
TGTGCCACCCGGGACAGTCTTAATGAAAAACTGTTTTTT	CATRDSLNEKLFF	TRBV28	TRBJ1-4	TRBD1
TGTGCCAGCAGACTAGCGGGAGCTTCTGAGACCCAGTACTTC	CASRLAGASETQYF	TRBV11-2	TRBJ2-5	TRBD2
TGCGCCAGCAGCCAGGCAGGGGGCCAATCACCCCTCCACTTT	CASSQAGGQSPLHF	TRBV4-1	TRBJ1-6	TRBD1
TGTGCCAGCTCCCCCCCGTCGGTACGAGACGAGCAGTACTTC	CASSPPSVRDEQYF	TRBV18	TRBJ2-7	NA
TGTGCCAGCAGCTTTACAAATGATGGCTACACCTTC	CASSFTNDGYTF	TRBV7-2	TRBJ1-2	NA
TGTGCCAGCTCAAGGACTAGCGGGAGATACAATGAGCAGTTCTTC	CASSRTSGRYNEQFF	TRBV18	TRBJ2-1	TRBD2
TGTGCCAGCTCCCACGGGGGACAGGGCGGCCAAGAGACCCAGTACTTC	CASSHGGQGGQETQYF	TRBV5-4	TRBJ2-5	TRBD1
TGTGCCTGGAGTGTACGCTCTCGGCAGTACTTC	CAWSVRSRQYF	TRBV30	TRBJ2-5	NA
TGCGCCAGCAGCTTGGAGGCAGGGTCTGGCTACACCTTC	CASSLEAGSGYTF	TRBV5-1	TRBJ1-2	NA
TGTGCCAGCAGCCCGGGACTTTTCTCTGGGGCCAACGTCCTGACTTTC	CASSPGLFSGANVLTF	TRBV7-9	TRBJ2-6	NA
TGTGCCACCAGCTCAAGACTAGCGGCCTACAATGAGCAGTTCTTC	CATSSRLAAYNEQFF	TRBV15	TRBJ2-1	TRBD2